This is a list of T cell receptor beta chains from one sample in a study of T cells in Graves' hyperthyroidism and ophthalmopathy. TCRdb re-called the multiplex PCR reads with MiXCR, one entry per CDR3 protein. The data contain hundreds of thousands of distinct CDR3 sequences, roughly 14% of them singletons. Sequencing input: blood. Receptor source: a young woman with Graves' hyperthyroidism. Each CDR3 is given without its conserved first and last residue. Fields, in order: V gene, D gene, CDR3 protein. The D gene is left open where the match is weak.

v_call: TRBV9; d_call: TRBD2; cdr3_aa: ASSVGLAGDTGELF
v_call: TRBV5-1; d_call: TRBD2; cdr3_aa: ASSLNLAGGPFNEQF
v_call: TRBV24-1; d_call: TRBD1; cdr3_aa: ATSDPGQGSSYEQY
v_call: TRBV15; d_call: NA; cdr3_aa: ATSRDNRGNYGYT
v_call: TRBV11-2; d_call: NA; cdr3_aa: ASSPQGGQPQH
v_call: TRBV20-1; d_call: TRBD2; cdr3_aa: SARDRPREKPYNEQF
v_call: TRBV20-1; d_call: TRBD1; cdr3_aa: SARDLQGAGINQPQH
v_call: TRBV15; d_call: NA; cdr3_aa: ATSREGFLTYEQY
v_call: TRBV3-1; d_call: TRBD1; cdr3_aa: ASSQAGGPKNIQY
v_call: TRBV11-3; d_call: TRBD2; cdr3_aa: ASSPRTIAGGSNEQF
v_call: TRBV12-3/TRBV12-4; d_call: NA; cdr3_aa: ASSRDLYEQY